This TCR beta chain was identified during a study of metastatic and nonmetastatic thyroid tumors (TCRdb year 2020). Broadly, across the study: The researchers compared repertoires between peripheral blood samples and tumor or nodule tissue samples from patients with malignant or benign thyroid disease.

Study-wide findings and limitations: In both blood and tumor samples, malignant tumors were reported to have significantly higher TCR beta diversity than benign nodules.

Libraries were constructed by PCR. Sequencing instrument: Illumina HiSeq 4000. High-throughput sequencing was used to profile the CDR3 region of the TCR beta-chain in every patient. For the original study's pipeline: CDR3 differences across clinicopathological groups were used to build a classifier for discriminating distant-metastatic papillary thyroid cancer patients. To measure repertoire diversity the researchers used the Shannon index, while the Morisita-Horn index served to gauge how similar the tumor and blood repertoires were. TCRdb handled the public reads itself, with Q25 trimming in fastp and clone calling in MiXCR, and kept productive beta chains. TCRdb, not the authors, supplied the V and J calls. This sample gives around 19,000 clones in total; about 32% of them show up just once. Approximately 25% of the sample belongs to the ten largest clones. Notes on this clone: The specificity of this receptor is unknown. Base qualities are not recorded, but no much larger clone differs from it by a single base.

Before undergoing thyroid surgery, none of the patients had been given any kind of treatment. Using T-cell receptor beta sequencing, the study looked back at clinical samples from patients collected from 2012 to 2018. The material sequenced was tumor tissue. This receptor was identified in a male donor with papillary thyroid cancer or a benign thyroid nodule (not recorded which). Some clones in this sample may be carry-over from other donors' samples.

The DNA sequence follows: TGTGCCAGCAGCCCCCCGGGACTAGCGGGAGGAGGCGGGGAGCTGTTTTTT. It translates to CASSPPGLAGGGGELFF. This sequence uses TRBV3-1 and TRBJ2-2; 15 nucleotides in the junction match TRBD2. Unmatched junction bases come to 7, with V trimmed by 4 bases and J by 7 bases. Looking up the germline V gene (reference sequence) yields CDR1 LGHDT and CDR2 YNNKEL. The CDR3, cysteine through phenylalanine, is 17 amino acids long. The kept DNA is CDR3 alone, 51 bases in frame from the first base. Beyond the CDR3, the reference TRBV3-1 and TRBJ2-2 genes provide the residues; the full variable domain reads: DTAVSQTPKYLVTQMGNDKSIKCEQNLGHDTMYWYKQDSKKFLKIMFSYNNKELIINETVPNRFSPKSPDKAHLNLHINSLELGDSAVYFCASSPPGLAGGGGELFFGEGSRLTVL.